The sequence of this TCR beta chain was determined in a study of T cell responses to AZD1222 COVID-19 vaccine. The ends were cut back, 1 base at V and 6 bases at J, with 13 bases in the middle. In germline, CDR1 is LGHDT, CDR2 YNNKEL (reference sequence). CDR3 length equals 14 residues. The assay was immunoSEQ multiplex PCR, and TCRdb's table has in-frame clones only and misses some. There are more than 11,000 clones in the sample; 84% occur only once, and approximately 40% lies in the top ten. This receptor was identified in an adult who received the AZD1222 COVID-19 vaccine. The V gene is TRBV3-1 (or the pseudogene TRBV3-2), the J gene TRBJ2-7; D ambiguous. The sequences come from peripheral blood, collected 28 days after the second AZD1222 dose. This chain's CDR3 is CASSQGHLSPEQYF. CDR3 DNA sequence: TGTGCCAGCAGCCAAGGGCATCTCAGTCCCGAGCAGTACTTC.